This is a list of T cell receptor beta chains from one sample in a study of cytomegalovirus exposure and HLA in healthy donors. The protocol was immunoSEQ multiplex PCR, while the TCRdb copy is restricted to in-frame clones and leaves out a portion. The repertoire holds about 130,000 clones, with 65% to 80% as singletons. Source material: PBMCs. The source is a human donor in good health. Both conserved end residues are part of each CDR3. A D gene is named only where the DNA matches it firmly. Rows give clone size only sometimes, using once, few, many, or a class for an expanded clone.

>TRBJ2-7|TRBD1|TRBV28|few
CASSGVWDSNNF
TGTGCCAGCAGTGGGGTCTGGGACAGCAACAACTTC
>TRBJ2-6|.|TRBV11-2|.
CASSLRTAQNGANVLTF
TGTGCCAGCAGCCTCCGGACAGCTCAGAATGGGGCCAACGTCCTGACTTTC
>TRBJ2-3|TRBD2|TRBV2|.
CASSEGGGPSDTQYF
TGTGCCAGCAGTGAAGGGGGAGGGCCATCAGATACGCAGTATTTT
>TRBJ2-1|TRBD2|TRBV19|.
CASSPGTSGRGSYNEQFF
TGTGCCAGTAGTCCGGGGACTAGCGGGAGGGGGTCCTACAATGAGCAGTTCTTC
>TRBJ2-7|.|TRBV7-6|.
CASSLAAGGDYEQYF
TGTGCCAGCAGCTTAGCGGCAGGCGGGGACTACGAGCAGTACTTC
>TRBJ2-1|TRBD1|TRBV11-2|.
CASRPAGTGENEQFF
TGTGCCAGCAGGCCCGCCGGGACAGGGGAAAATGAGCAGTTCTTC
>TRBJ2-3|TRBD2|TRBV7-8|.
CASSLASDSGSDTQYF
TGTGCCAGCAGCTTAGCGTCGGATAGCGGGAGCGATACGCAGTATTTT
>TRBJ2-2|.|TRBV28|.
CATLRADTGELFF
TGTGCCACCCTTCGAGCGGACACCGGGGAGCTGTTTTTT
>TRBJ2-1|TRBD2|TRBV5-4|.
CADGLAGAYEQFF
TGTGCCGATGGACTAGCGGGAGCCTATGAGCAGTTCTTC
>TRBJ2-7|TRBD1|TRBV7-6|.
CASSSMTGTVSYEQYF
TGTGCCAGCAGCTCGATGACCGGGACAGTCTCCTACGAGCAGTACTTC
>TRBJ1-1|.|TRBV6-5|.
CASSYGPNTEAFF
TGTGCCAGCAGTTACGGCCCGAACACTGAAGCTTTCTTT
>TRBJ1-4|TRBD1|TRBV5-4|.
CASSLAGQGEEKLFF
TGTGCCAGCAGCTTGGCTGGACAGGGAGAGGAAAAACTGTTTTTT
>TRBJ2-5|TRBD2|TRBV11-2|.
CASSLVGTSGRALQETQYF
TGTGCCAGCAGCTTAGTTGGGACTAGCGGGAGGGCTCTGCAAGAGACCCAGTACTTC
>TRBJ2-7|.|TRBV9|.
CASSVVGSSYEQYF
TGTGCCAGCAGCGTAGTTGGCAGCTCCTACGAGCAGTACTTC
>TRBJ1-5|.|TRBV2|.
CASSEIVSNQPQHF
TGTGCCAGCAGTGAAATCGTTAGTAATCAGCCCCAGCATTTT
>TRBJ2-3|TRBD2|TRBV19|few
CASSPGTSGRDTQYF
TGTGCCAGTAGTCCGGGGACTAGCGGGAGAGATACGCAGTATTTT
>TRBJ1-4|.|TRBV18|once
CASSPQTGDEKLFF
TGTGCCAGCTCACCACAAACAGGCGATGAAAAACTGTTTTTT
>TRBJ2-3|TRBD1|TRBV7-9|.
CASSPEGTGYTDTQYF
TGTGCCAGCAGCCCAGAAGGGACAGGGTACACAGATACGCAGTATTTT
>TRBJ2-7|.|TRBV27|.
CASSSPGEGQYF
TGTGCCAGCAGTTCCCCGGGGGAAGGGCAGTACTTC
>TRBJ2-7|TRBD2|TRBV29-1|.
CSVRLAGGSYEQYF
TGCAGCGTCCGACTAGCGGGAGGTTCCTACGAGCAGTACTTC
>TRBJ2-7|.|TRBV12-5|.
CASGFGGLYEQYF
TGTGCTAGTGGTTTTGGAGGGTTGTACGAGCAGTACTTC
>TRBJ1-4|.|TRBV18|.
CASSPGRANEKLFF
TGTGCCAGCTCCCCAGGGAGAGCTAATGAAAAACTGTTTTTT
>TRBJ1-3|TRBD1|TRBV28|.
CASSNRGVSGNTIYF
TGTGCCAGCAGCAACAGGGGCGTCTCTGGAAACACCATATATTTT
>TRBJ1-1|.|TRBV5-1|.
CASSLVGFGGAGRNTEAFF
TGCGCCAGCAGCTTGGTTGGGTTTGGGGGGGCAGGTAGGAACACTGAAGCTTTCTTT
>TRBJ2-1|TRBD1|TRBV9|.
CASSDTGAFYNEQFF
TGTGCCAGCAGCGATACAGGGGCCTTCTACAATGAGCAGTTCTTC
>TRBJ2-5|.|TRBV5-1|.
CASSLGRVRETQYF
TGCGCCAGCAGCTTGGGCAGGGTTCGCGAGACCCAGTACTTC
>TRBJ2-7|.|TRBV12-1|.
CASSFRDRDHEQYF
TGTGCCAGCAGCTTCCGGGACAGGGACCACGAGCAGTACTTC
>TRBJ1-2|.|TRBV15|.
CATSRDLAGRNYYGYTF
TGTGCCACCAGCAGAGATCTGGCAGGGAGGAATTACTATGGCTACACCTTC
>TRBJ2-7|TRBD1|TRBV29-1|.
CSAAGQGTYEQYF
TGCAGCGCAGCGGGACAGGGAACCTACGAGCAGTACTTC
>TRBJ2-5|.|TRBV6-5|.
CASSYFGGNLATQYF
TGTGCCAGCAGTTATTTTGGGGGGAATCTTGCGACCCAGTACTTC
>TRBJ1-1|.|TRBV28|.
CASSAQGRRNTEAFF
TGTGCCAGCAGCGCCCAGGGTCGTAGGAACACTGAAGCTTTCTTT
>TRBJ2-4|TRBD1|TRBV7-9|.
CASSTGTGGEIGKNIQYF
TGTGCCAGCAGCACCGGGACAGGGGGCGAGATCGGCAAAAACATTCAGTACTTC
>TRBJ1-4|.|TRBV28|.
CASSLYQGNEKLFF
TGTGCCAGCAGTTTATATCAGGGGAATGAAAAACTGTTTTTT
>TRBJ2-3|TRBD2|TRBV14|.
CASSPGTTAGDTQYF
TGTGCCAGCAGCCCTGGGACTACCGCAGGGGATACGCAGTATTTT
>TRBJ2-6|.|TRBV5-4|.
CASSLGLSMSHSGANVLTF
TGTGCCAGCAGCTTGGGATTAAGTATGAGCCACTCTGGGGCCAACGTCCTGACTTTC
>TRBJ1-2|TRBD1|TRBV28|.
CASRTTGGNYGYTF
TGTGCCAGCAGGACAACAGGGGGGAACTATGGCTACACCTTC
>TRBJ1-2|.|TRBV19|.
CASTARTELYYGYTF
TGTGCCAGTACCGCCCGGACAGAATTGTACTATGGCTACACCTTC
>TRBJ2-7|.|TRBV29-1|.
CSVEDRGAGKGYEQYF
TGCAGCGTTGAAGACAGGGGCGCAGGGAAGGGGTACGAGCAGTACTTC
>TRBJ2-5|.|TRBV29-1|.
CSVEGGGRETQYF
TGCAGCGTTGAGGGGGGGGGCCGGGAGACCCAGTACTTC
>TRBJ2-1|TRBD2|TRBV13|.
CASSLTTGLAGLGEQFF
TGTGCCAGCAGCCTGACCACCGGACTAGCGGGCCTGGGAGAGCAGTTCTTC
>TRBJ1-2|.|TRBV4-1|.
CASSQALVRGYGYTF
TGCGCCAGCAGCCAAGCCTTGGTCAGGGGCTATGGCTACACCTTC
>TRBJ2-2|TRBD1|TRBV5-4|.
CASSSRDRAYTGELFF
TGTGCCAGCAGCAGCCGAGACAGGGCTTACACCGGGGAGCTGTTTTTT
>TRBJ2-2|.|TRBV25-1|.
CASSEFSGAGELFF
TGTGCCAGCAGTGAGTTCTCGGGAGCCGGGGAGCTGTTTTTT
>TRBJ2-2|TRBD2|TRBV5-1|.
CASSTGTSGKNTGELFF
TGCGCCAGCAGCACCGGGACTAGCGGGAAGAACACCGGGGAGCTGTTTTTT
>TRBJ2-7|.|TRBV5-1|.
CASSLRADAAYEQYF
TGCGCCAGCAGCCTGCGGGCGGACGCGGCCTACGAGCAGTACTTC
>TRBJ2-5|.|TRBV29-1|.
CSGGEQETQYF
TGCAGCGGGGGAGAACAAGAGACCCAGTACTTC
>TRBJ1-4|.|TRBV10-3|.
CAISEGRAEKLFF
TGTGCCATCAGTGAGGGCAGGGCTGAAAAACTGTTTTTT
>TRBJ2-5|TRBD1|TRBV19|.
CASSLDRVETQYF
TGTGCCAGTAGCCTCGACAGGGTCGAGACCCAGTACTTC
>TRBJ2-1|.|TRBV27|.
CASSLSRPQGGEQFF
TGTGCCAGCAGTTTATCGAGACCCCAGGGGGGTGAGCAGTTCTTC
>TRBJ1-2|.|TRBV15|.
CATSRDLGGGYGYTF
TGTGCCACCAGCAGAGATCTAGGAGGAGGATATGGCTACACCTTC
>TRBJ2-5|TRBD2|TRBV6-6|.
CASSSGSEETQYF
TGTGCCAGCAGTAGCGGGAGTGAGGAGACCCAGTACTTC
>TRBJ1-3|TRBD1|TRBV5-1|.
CASSRASTGSSGNTIYF
TGCGCCAGCAGCCGCGCCTCGACAGGGAGCTCTGGAAACACCATATATTTT
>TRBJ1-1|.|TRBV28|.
CASTLQGGGAFF
TGTGCCAGCACCTTACAGGGCGGCGGAGCTTTCTTT
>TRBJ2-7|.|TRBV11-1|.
CASSAVREAYEQYF
TGTGCCAGCAGCGCAGTTCGGGAAGCCTACGAGCAGTACTTC
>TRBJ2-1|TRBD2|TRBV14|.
CASSQDSLAGFGEQFF
TGTGCCAGCAGCCAAGATAGCCTAGCGGGATTTGGCGAGCAGTTCTTC
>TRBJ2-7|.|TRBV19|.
CASSVQGYEQYF
TGTGCCAGTAGTGTACAGGGTTACGAGCAGTACTTC
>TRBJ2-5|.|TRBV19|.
CASSSGSGISETQYF
TGTGCCAGTAGCTCAGGTTCGGGGATATCAGAGACCCAGTACTTC
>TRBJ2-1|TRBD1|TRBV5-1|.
CASSLDTGTGSGNEQFF
TGCGCCAGCAGCTTAGATACCGGGACAGGGTCTGGTAATGAGCAGTTCTTC
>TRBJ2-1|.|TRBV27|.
CASSLTVSSYNEQFF
TGTGCCAGCAGTTTAACTGTAAGCTCCTACAATGAGCAGTTCTTC